The present T cell receptor beta chain was sequenced within a study of tumor-infiltrating lymphocytes in primary liver carcinoma. The input was around 0.5 ug total RNA; TCR beta cDNA was made from it with a constant-region primer. It was through three nested multiplex PCR rounds of slightly modified ARM-PCR that TCR beta libraries arose. Running approximately 10 cycles apiece, the first two PCR rounds relied on TRBV1-TRBV30 forward primers together with a C-beta reverse primer. TCRdb reprocessed the multiplex PCR reads via MiXCR and lists one record per CDR3 protein. The profile shows around 80,000 distinct CDR3 sequences, about three quarters of them singletons. The germline V gene has CDR1 SGHAT and CDR2 FQDESV (reference sequence). The CDR3 runs to 15 residues. V shed 6 bases and J shed 13 bases, with 25 bases lying between them. Scientists recovered RNA and DNA together from around 18-30 mg of unsorted bulk tissue. Donors were untreated and chronically infected with HBV.

The sample comprised tumor-adjacent normal liver tissue. This sequence joins TRBV11-1 and TRBJ2-1; tentatively, D is TRBD1 (7 bases). This receptor was identified in a man aged 35 to 55 with primary liver carcinoma and hepatitis B virus infection. The CDR3 region is CASREGTVLSNNQFF. For the CDR3, the DNA is TGTGCCAGCAGGGAGGGGACAGTCCTCTCCAATAACCAGTTCTTC.